This T cell receptor beta chain was observed in a study of T-cell reconstitution after alpha-beta-depleted transplantation in children. General study results and limits: Elevated TCRbeta diversity at day 60 was traced, in some patients, to surviving recipient T cells and thymic progenitors.

This clonotype has at least ten counts. Its antigen is undetermined. V trimming: 1 base; J trimming: 3 bases; junction bases outside the gene matches: 7. The CDR3 has 15 amino acids. Germline CDR1 is DFQATT and CDR2 is SNEGSKA (reference sequence). Unique molecular identifiers were used to barcode this TCRbeta library. TCRdb redid the calling of the PCR reads with MiXCR, one entry per CDR3 protein. The sample includes fewer than 350,000 distinct CDR3 sequences, around a tenth of them seen just once. The sequenced sample was peripheral blood, obtained 180 days after TCRalphabeta/CD19-depleted stem cell transplant. The chain has TRBV20-1 and TRBJ1-2, with TRBD1 matching 8 bases. This TCR came from a male patient aged 2-15 years who had a stem cell transplant for chronic granulomatous disease, so the T cells may come from the graft donor. CDR3 sequence: CSARGRQGRHYGYTF. Here the CDR3 DNA reads TGCAGTGCTAGAGGACGACAGGGGAGGCACTATGGCTACACCTTC.